This T cell receptor beta chain was recovered during a study of control samples from healthy donors and cancer patients. The CDR3 has 14 amino acids. Germline V gene sequence: CDR1 ENHRY, CDR2 SYGVKD. The V and J ends lost 4 bases and 1 base, in that order; junction bases with no gene match: 0. Produced via immunoSEQ multiplex PCR; TCRdb's table is partial and in-frame only. The sample consists of more than 150,000 clones, 93% of them appearing once. This TCR came from a man aged 45-65 years in good health. This sequence joins TRBV10-3 and TRBJ2-1; TRBD2 agrees at 8 bases. The sequenced material came from blood. The CDR3 DNA sequence: TGTGCCATCAGTGGACTAGCGTCCTACAATGAGCAGTTCTTC. Its translation: CAISGLASYNEQFF.